Below are 2 T cell receptor beta chains sequenced from a single sample in a study of molecular identifiers for immune sequencing clone quantification. TCRdb re-called the PCR reads with MiXCR, one entry per CDR3 protein. The sample shows some 580,000 distinct CDR3 sequences, about 25% of them seen only once. Sequencing was performed on naive CD8+ T cells from blood, with Jurkat cell RNA spiked in. Described subset: FACS-sorted CD8+CD4-CCR7+CD45RA+ naive T cells. The receptors stem from a human donor in good health. Some libraries in this study had Jurkat cell RNA spiked in.

This clonotype turned up a few times. A read error may account for a junction end that differs from germline. The chain combines TRBV5-3 with TRBJ1-2; D gene uncertain. TRBV5-3 is known as an ORF, though its function is uncertain. The CDR3 length is 15 residues. In nucleotides, the CDR3 is TGTGCCAGCAGCTTGCGTACAGACTTCAACTATGGCTACACCTTC. Protein sequence: CASSLRTDFNYGYTF.

This clonotype came up a few times. This chain joins TRBV7-9 and TRBJ2-1; D is unclear. The CDR3 runs 15 residues. CDR1 SEHNR and CDR2 FQNEAQ come from the germline V gene (reference sequence). The V end lost 0 bases, the J end lost 4 bases, and 10 bases lay between the germline ends. The CDR3 loop reads CASSLALDRYNEQFF. CDR3 nucleotide sequence: TGTGCCAGCAGCTTAGCGCTAGACCGGTACAATGAGCAGTTCTTC.